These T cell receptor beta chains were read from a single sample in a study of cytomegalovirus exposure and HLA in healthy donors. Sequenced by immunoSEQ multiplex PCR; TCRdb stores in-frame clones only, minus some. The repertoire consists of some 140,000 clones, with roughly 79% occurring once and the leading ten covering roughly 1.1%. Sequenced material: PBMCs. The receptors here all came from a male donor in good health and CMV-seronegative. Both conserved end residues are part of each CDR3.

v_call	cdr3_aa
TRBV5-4	CASSSTGQTDTQYF
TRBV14	CASSQESQARRYQPQHF
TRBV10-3	CAISSGGAGRELFF
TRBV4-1	CASSQEPPGRSNEKLFF
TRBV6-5	CASSYDGGRGNIQYF
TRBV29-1	CSEQGLGTEAFF
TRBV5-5	CASSFLDGGGRETQYF
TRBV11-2	CASSSRDRGLNEQFF
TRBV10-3	CAIRAGQGNEQYF
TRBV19	CASSIAAVSSYNEQFF
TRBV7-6	CASSSVSNQPQHF
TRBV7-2	CASSLVQGKETQYF
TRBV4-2	CASSQGAVPTNEKLFF
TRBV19	CASSNQWGDEQFF
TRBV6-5	CASSYSPDSYEQYF
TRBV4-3	CASSLTGGSSYTF
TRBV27	CASSLSQRGKGETQYF
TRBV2	CASSVEGAGNQPQHF
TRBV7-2	CASSSNTATYEQYF
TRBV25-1	CASSPGRGSTDTQYF
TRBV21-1	CASSLRDRMNQPQHF
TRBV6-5	CASIPRDRDYYTF
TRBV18	CASSAGGGGQPQHF
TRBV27	CASSLPGLAGPYNEQFF
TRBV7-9	CASRPTGISGANVLTF
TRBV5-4	CASSQGQGGAYEQYF
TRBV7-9	CASSFGATEAFF
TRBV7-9	CASSPTRGGSERDTQYF
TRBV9	CASSVGMGPRGEQFF
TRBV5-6	CASSNRDREGKSGYTF
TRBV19	CASSTSGLAGGISQETQYF
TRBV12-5	CASGLAVGAGGYNEQFF
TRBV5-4	CASSSRLAGWDGDTQYF
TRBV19	CASTRQGVFGGANVLTF
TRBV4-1	CASSQDGGATEKLFF
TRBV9	CASSITDSSNQPQHF
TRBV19	CASSTGRDFEAFF
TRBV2	CASSQQGLDQPQHF
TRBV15	CATSRRTGIQETQYF
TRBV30	CAWRTTGDRNSPLHF
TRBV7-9	CASSLQGDTEAFF
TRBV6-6	CASSQTLYGYTF
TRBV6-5	CASSYAGAQHTGELFF
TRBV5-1	CASSLSSGPYEQYF
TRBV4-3	CASSQGRVVGEQYF
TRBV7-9	CASSYASGGRAYEQYF
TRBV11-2	CASKLAGGPEETQYF
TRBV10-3	CATKGLAGGPNTGELFF